The text below deals with one TCR delta chain. This likely came from a read error, as a far larger clone is one base away. Other DNA variants within this sample encode the same CDR3. TCRdb made new clone calls on the multiplex PCR reads using CATT. This table holds 50,000 to 55,000 delta-chain clones, roughly 2% found once. This sample stems from a study of γδ T cells in repeated Plasmodium falciparum infection. Vgamma9/Vdelta2+ and Vdelta2-negative gammadelta T cells were flow-sorted from PBMC for bulk sequencing. The V gene's germline CDR1 is TVYSNPD and CDR2 GDNSRS (reference sequence). The CDR3 sequence is 22 residues long.

The J gene has no call, while the V gene is TRDV3; TRDD3 is the table's D call and was not checked against the DNA. This receptor was taken from a pool of human donors (malaria-infected and uninfected, not separated). Sequencing was carried out using gamma-delta T cells from blood. The CDR3 spells CAFSSYGTLLGDTVPHTDKLIF. The CDR3 nucleotides are TGTGCCTTTTCTTCCTACGGCACCTTACTGGGGGATACGGTACCTCACACCGATAAGCTCATCTTT.